Listed here is a single T cell receptor beta chain. The antigen is undetermined. Together with a sample-barcoded 5' primer, a J-beta primer mix was included in a second PCR lasting roughly 6 to 12 cycles. Each sample provided no less than 3 million CDR3-containing paired-end reads. In TCRdb, the 5' RACE reads were re-called with MiXCR into one record per CDR3 protein. Of roughly 800,000 distinct CDR3 sequences in the sample, about 62% were seen once. This record comes from a study of blood T cells in healthy people across ages. Study conclusions and caveats: The percentage of naive T cells correlated strongly with TCR beta diversity. Roughly linearly, TCR beta diversity per million T cells fell as age increased. When set beside aged donors, long-lived donors presented more naive CD4+ cells and higher diversity.

The length of the CDR3 is 14 residues. V was shortened by 3 bases and J by 5 bases, with 10 bases between the two germline ends. Germline V lookup: CDR1 MGHRA, CDR2 YSYEKL. This TCR was recovered from a man aged 30 to 45 in good health. The gene calls are TRBV4-1 and TRBJ1-4; no firm D call. The sequencing input was blood. CDR3 bases: TGCGCCAGCAGCCACCCCATGCAGAATGAAAAACTGTTTTTT. It is translated as CASSHPMQNEKLFF.